The TCR beta chain under discussion was sequenced for a study of cytomegalovirus exposure and HLA in healthy donors. As for the study in general: It was reported in a later analysis that the same platform had been used for the 120 validation repertoires as for the 550 to 700 first-cohort repertoires.

Germline V CDR1 and CDR2: SGDLS, YYNGEE. This CDR3 has 15 residues. With 0 bases removed from V and 7 bases from J, the gap between germline ends came to 17 bases. Method: immunoSEQ multiplex PCR; TCRdb's copy keeps in-frame clones and lacks some. This table has 300,000 to 350,000 clones, approximately 85% appearing once. Study results and caveats: A few chains linked to CMV were shown in vitro to be specific for CMV antigens.

In the case of this clone: Antigen specificity is unknown.

Sequencing was performed on PBMCs. The gene calls are TRBV9 and TRBJ2-7, with a tentative D call TRBD1 (5 bases). The receptor was isolated from a man aged 25-45 years in good health and CMV-seronegative. CDR3 region: CASSVEQVIVEEQYF. The CDR3 coding sequence is TGTGCCAGCAGCGTAGAACAGGTTATTGTGGAGGAGCAGTACTTC.